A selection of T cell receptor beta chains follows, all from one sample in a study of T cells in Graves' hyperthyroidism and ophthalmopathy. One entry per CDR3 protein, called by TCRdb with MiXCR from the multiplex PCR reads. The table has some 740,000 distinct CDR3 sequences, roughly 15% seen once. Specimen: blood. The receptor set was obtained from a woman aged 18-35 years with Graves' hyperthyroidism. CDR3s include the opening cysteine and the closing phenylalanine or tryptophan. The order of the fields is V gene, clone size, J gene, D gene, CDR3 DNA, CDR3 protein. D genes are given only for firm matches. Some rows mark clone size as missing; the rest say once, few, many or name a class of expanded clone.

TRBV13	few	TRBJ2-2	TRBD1	TGTGCCAGCAGCCACCTGGACAGGGACACCGGGGAGCTGTTTTTT	CASSHLDRDTGELFF
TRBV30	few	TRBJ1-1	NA	TGTGCCTGGAGTGGGGACACAGGGTACACTGAAGCTTTCTTT	CAWSGDTGYTEAFF
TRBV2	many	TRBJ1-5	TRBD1	TGTGCCAGCAGCGACGGACAGGCCAATCGGCCCCAGCATTTT	CASSDGQANRPQHF
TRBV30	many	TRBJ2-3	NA	TGTGCCTGGACTACGTCAGATACGCAGTATTTT	CAWTTSDTQYF
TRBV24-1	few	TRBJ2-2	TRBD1	TGTGCCACCAGTGATTTCGGGGACAGGGGCACCGGGGAGCTGTTTTTT	CATSDFGDRGTGELFF
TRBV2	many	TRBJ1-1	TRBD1	TGTGCCAGCGGGGACAGGGGAAAGAACACTGAAGCTTTCTTT	CASGDRGKNTEAFF
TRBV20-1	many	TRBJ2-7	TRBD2	TGCAGTGTTCCGACTAGCGGGAGTTACGAGCAGTACTTC	CSVPTSGSYEQYF
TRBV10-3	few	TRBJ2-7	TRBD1	TGTGCCATCAGTGAGGTCGACAGGGTTTCCTACGAGCAGTACTTC	CAISEVDRVSYEQYF
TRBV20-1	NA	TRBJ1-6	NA	TGCAGTGCTAGAGAATACAGCTATAATTCACCCCTCCACTTT	CSAREYSYNSPLHF
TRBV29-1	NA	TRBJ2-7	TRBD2	TGCAGCGTGGTTGGGACTAGCGCCCCTGAGCAGTACTTC	CSVVGTSAPEQYF
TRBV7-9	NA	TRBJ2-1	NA	TGTGCCAGCAGCCCCAGGCAGGCAGGGAGCTCCTACAATGAGCAGTTCTTC	CASSPRQAGSSYNEQFF
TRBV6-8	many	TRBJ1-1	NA	TGTGCCAGCAGTTACGGGGGTAGGGGCATGAACACTGAAGCTTTCTTT	CASSYGGRGMNTEAFF
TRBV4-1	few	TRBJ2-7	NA	TGCGCCAGCAGCCATGCCCGGGGACTGGCCTACGAGCAGTACTTC	CASSHARGLAYEQYF
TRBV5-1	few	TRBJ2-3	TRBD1	TGCGCCAGCAGCTCGGGGACAGGGATGTCAGATACGCAGTATTTT	CASSSGTGMSDTQYF
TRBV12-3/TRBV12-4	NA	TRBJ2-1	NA	TGTGCCAGCAGCGCGCCTAGCGCACACAATGAGCAGTTCTTC	CASSAPSAHNEQFF
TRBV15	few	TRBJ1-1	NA	TGTGCCACCAGCAGCCAAAGCACTGAAGCTTTCTTT	CATSSQSTEAFF
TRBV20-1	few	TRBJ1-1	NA	TGCAGTGCTAGGCGCGGGACGAACACTGAAGCTTTCTTT	CSARRGTNTEAFF
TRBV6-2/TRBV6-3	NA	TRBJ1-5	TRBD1	TGTGCCAGCAGGGGGGGGGACAGACTCAATCAGCCCCAGCATTTT	CASRGGDRLNQPQHF
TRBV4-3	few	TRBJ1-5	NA	TGCGCCAGCAGCCAAGATTGGAACAGTAATCAGCCCCAGCATTTT	CASSQDWNSNQPQHF
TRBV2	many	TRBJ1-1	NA	TGTGCCAGCCAAGAAGCCGAGGAAATGAACACTGAAGCTTTCTTT	CASQEAEEMNTEAFF
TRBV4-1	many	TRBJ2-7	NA	TGCGCCAGCAGCCAAGTAGGAGGGGGAGGCGAGCAGTACTTC	CASSQVGGGGEQYF
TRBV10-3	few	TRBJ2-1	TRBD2	TGTGCCATCAGTACCGGGACTAGCGGGACCGATGAGCAGTTCTTC	CAISTGTSGTDEQFF
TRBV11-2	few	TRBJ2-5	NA	TGTGCCAGCAGCTTAAATTTGGGGACCCAGTACTTC	CASSLNLGTQYF
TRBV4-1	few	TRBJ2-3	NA	TGCGCCAGCAGCCAAGATTCAGGGGCCTGGACAGATACGCAGTATTTT	CASSQDSGAWTDTQYF
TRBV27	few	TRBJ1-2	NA	TGTGCCAGCAGTTCTACACGGGGTCGGGCCTATGGCTACACCTTC	CASSSTRGRAYGYTF
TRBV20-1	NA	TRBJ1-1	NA	TGCAGTGCTAGATACAACACTGAAGCTTTCTTT	CSARYNTEAFF
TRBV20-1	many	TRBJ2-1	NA	TGCAGTGCAGGAGGCGGCTACAATGAGCAGTTCTTC	CSAGGGYNEQFF
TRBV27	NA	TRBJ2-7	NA	TGTGCCAGCAGTTCAGGGCGCGGGACCTACGAGCAGTACTTC	CASSSGRGTYEQYF
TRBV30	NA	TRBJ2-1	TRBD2	TGTGCCTGGAAGACTAGCGGAGCCTACAATGAGCAGTTCTTC	CAWKTSGAYNEQFF
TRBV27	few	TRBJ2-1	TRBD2	TGTGCCAGCAGTCCCCTGGCGGGAGGGTTCTACAATGAGCAGTTCTTC	CASSPLAGGFYNEQFF
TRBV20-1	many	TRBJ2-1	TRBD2	TGCAGTGCGCCGACTAGCGGGAGAAAATCGCGATACAATGAGCAGTTCTTC	CSAPTSGRKSRYNEQFF
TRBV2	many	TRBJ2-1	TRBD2	TGTGCCAGCAGACCCAAGAAAGCACCGGGACCTAGCGGATATGAGCAGTTCTTC	CASRPKKAPGPSGYEQFF
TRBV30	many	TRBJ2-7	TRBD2	TGTGCTCACCAAAGCGGGGCCTACGAGCAGTACTTC	CAHQSGAYEQYF
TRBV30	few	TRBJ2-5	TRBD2	TGTGCCTGGAGTCCACGGGGGGGCGGCGAGACCCAGTACTTC	CAWSPRGGGETQYF
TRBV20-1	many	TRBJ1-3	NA	TGCAGTGCTAGCCCTACCGAAAGAACAGGAAACACCATATATTTT	CSASPTERTGNTIYF
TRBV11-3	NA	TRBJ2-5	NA	TGTGCCAGCAGCCGAAGTAAGAGTTACCAAGAGACCCAGTACTTC	CASSRSKSYQETQYF
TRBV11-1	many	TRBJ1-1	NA	TGTGCCAGCGGCCAGGACGGCTATGAAGCTTTCTTT	CASGQDGYEAFF
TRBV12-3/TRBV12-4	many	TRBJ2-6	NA	TGTGCCAGCAGTTTATTCGGCTCTGGGGCCAACGTCCTGACTTTC	CASSLFGSGANVLTF
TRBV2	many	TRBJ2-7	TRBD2	TGTGCCAGCAGCGTAATAGCGGGAGGACGCTACGAGCAGTACTTC	CASSVIAGGRYEQYF
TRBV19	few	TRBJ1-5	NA	TGTGCCAGTAGTATAGAAGGGGCTGATCAGCCCCAGCATTTT	CASSIEGADQPQHF
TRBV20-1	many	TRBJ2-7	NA	TGCCGAGCAGTTGGAGGAGAGAGCGACGAGCAGTACTTC	CRAVGGESDEQYF
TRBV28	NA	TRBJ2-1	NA	TGTGCCAGCAGTTTCTCGGGGGACGGAGGGGACAATGAGCAGTTCTTC	CASSFSGDGGDNEQFF
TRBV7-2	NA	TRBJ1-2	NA	TGTGCCAGCAGCCCCGGAGTGGGGGACTATGGCTACACCTTC	CASSPGVGDYGYTF
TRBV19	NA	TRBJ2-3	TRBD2	TGTGCCAGTAGTATGATCGGGGGGGATACGCAGTATTTT	CASSMIGGDTQYF